Listed here is a single TCR beta chain. Its target is not known. The record originates from a study of T cells expressing NK-cell markers. Overall study results and limits: Similarly, these clonotypes led the CD3+CD56-NKG2C+ fraction as well in a handful of donors. Clones of NKG2C+ T cells that had expanded were of unclear HCMV specificity.

The CDR3 loop spans 16 amino acids. Per the germline V gene, CDR1 is SGDLS and CDR2 is YYNGEE. Generation of TCR beta cDNA was performed by 5'RACE template switching incorporating UMIs. TCRdb reprocessed the 5' RACE reads and reports one entry per CDR3 protein, with no DNA. This sample contains around 180,000 distinct CDR3 sequences. The sequenced material came from blood T cells: a sorted CD56 or NKG2C T cell subset, CD4+ or CD8+ T cells, or bulk PBMC T cells (not recorded which). This chain links TRBV9 with TRBJ2-2; TCRdb's D call of TRBD1 is untestable without DNA. This TCR came from a man aged 18-70 years in good health. Here the CDR3 reads CASSAAGGAETGELFF.